The subject of this entry is one T cell receptor (beta chain). Antigen specificity is unknown. The data belong to a study of blood T cells in healthy people across ages. Alongside a J-beta primer mix, a sample-barcoded 5' primer served in a second PCR lasting 7 to 11 cycles. TCRdb recomputed calls from the 5' RACE reads with MiXCR, one row per CDR3 protein. There are more than 1.4 million distinct CDR3 sequences in the sample; 35% to 45% occur only once, and 7.9% lies in the top ten. Overall study results and limits: Among T cells, TCR beta diversity per million cells dropped roughly linearly as age rose. More naive CD4+ cells and higher diversity marked long-lived donors relative to aged donors.

The ends were cut back, 5 bases at V and 5 bases at J, with 16 bases in the middle. The CDR3 is 15 residues long. The V gene's germline CDR1 is SGHTA and CDR2 FQGNSA. The authors isolated at least 6 million PBMCs per sample. Specimen: blood. This sequence joins TRBV7-2 and TRBJ1-5, with D perhaps TRBD1 (6 bases). This receptor was taken from a woman between 18 and 30 years old in good health. Here the CDR3 reads CASSQAGTSYQPQHF. The CDR3 bases are TGTGCCAGCAGCCAGGCCGGGACAAGTTATCAGCCCCAGCATTTT.